This T cell receptor (beta chain) was identified in a study of T cells after yellow fever vaccination. A note on this clonotype: What it binds is not known.

The trim removed 4 bases at V and 6 bases at J, leaving 9 bases unmatched. CDR3 length: 15 amino acids. CDR1 is LGHNA and CDR2 is YSLEER in the germline V gene. The study made its TCR cDNA through 5'RACE template switching. That step introduced a universal primer site along with UMIs. Via MiXCR, TCRdb re-called the 5' RACE reads, giving one row per CDR3 protein. In the table there are hundreds of thousands of distinct CDR3 sequences, roughly 13% of which are singletons. General study points: Clones from primary vaccination mostly reappeared after the booster (96% CD4, approximately 91% CD8). By day 5 rather than day 15, the secondary response had peaked, though it was weaker.

The TCR comes from a man younger than 40 who received the YFV17D yellow fever vaccine. The chain joins TRBV4-3 to TRBJ2-7; 10 bases match TRBD2. Specimen: PBMCs, collected on the day of the yellow fever booster vaccination. CDR3 in amino acids: CASSPSLRLAGEQYF. The CDR3 coding sequence is TGCGCCAGCAGCCCCTCTCTTCGACTAGCGGGCGAGCAGTACTTC.